This TCR beta chain was documented in a study of blood T cell repertoires in COVID-19. Background on the study: The study drew acute and convalescent COVID-19 samples from the United States, Italy and Spain. From T cells, B-cell-depleted T cells, or PBMCs came the material, which was cDNA or gDNA.

Under the authors' procedure: From reference gene primer amplification, estimates of nucleated cell counts were derived. The repertoire was sequenced with immunoSEQ multiplex PCR; TCRdb's copy has only in-frame clones and lacks some. V and J calls and clone size are given by that table; D and trimming were obtained from the DNA. The profile shows around 160,000 clones, about 90% of them singletons. This clone was detected once. This TCR derives from a human donor in a cohort sampled during active COVID-19. The sequenced sample was peripheral blood.

The CDR3 is CATSVFRAGGLGETQYF. The CDR3, as DNA: TGTGCCACCAGTGTCTTCCGCGCGGGAGGCCTCGGGGAGACCCAGTACTTC. The chain recombines TRBV24-1 with TRBJ2-5, with 8 bases identical to TRBD2. In germline, CDR1 is KGHDR, CDR2 SFDVKD. CDR3 length equals 17 residues. With 5 bases clipped from V and 5 bases from J, the junction kept 15 bases outside the gene matches.